A selection of T cell receptor beta chains follows, all from one sample in a study of vaccination and CD4 T cells after COVID-19. Antigens for these TCRs are unknown. A single record per CDR3 protein comes from TCRdb applying MiXCR to the PCR reads. Here the sample spans about 27,000 distinct CDR3 sequences, approximately 66% being singletons. Sequenced material: CD4+ T cells from blood, cultured in vitro, taken after SARS-CoV-2 vaccination. These receptor sequences come from a human donor who received a COVID-19 vaccine. Each CDR3 is given with its conserved first and last residue. Each record gives: D gene, V gene, J gene, CDR3 length, clone size, CDR3 DNA, CDR3 protein. D genes are given only for firm matches. Clone size, where shown, is once, few, many, or a class for clones that have expanded.

NA,TRBV5-1,TRBJ1-5,14,few,TGCGCCAGCAGCTTGGTATGGGGGGGTCAGCCCCAGCATTTT,CASSLVWGGQPQHF
NA,TRBV6-1,TRBJ1-2,18,NA,TGTGCCAGCAGCTATTACGTAGGCCAGGGTAGGAAGGGGGATGGCTACACCTTC,CASSYYVGQGRKGDGYTF
NA,TRBV12-3/TRBV12-4,TRBJ1-5,15,NA,TGTGCCAGCAGTTTATGGGGCGAGGGAAATCAGCCCCAGCATTTT,CASSLWGEGNQPQHF
TRBD2,TRBV30,TRBJ2-4,14,NA,TGTGCCTGGAGTGTAGCGGGGGGTCTCGACATTCAGTACTTC,CAWSVAGGLDIQYF
TRBD1,TRBV5-6,TRBJ1-1,13,NA,TGTGCCAGCAGCTTGATCCAGGGGGTTGAAGCTTTCTTT,CASSLIQGVEAFF
NA,TRBV25-1,TRBJ2-5,11,NA,TGTGCCAGCAGTGGCCAAGAGACCCAGTACTTC,CASSGQETQYF
NA,TRBV11-3,TRBJ1-6,13,NA,TGTGCCAGCAGCTTAGATGGGACCTCACCCCTCCACTTT,CASSLDGTSPLHF
NA,TRBV7-8,TRBJ1-1,14,NA,TGTGCCAGCAGCGTTAGATGGGCACCCACTGAAGCTTTCTTT,CASSVRWAPTEAFF
NA,TRBV6-1,TRBJ2-5,13,few,TGTGCCAGCAGCTGGAACCCTGAAGAGACCCAGTACTTC,CASSWNPEETQYF
TRBD2,TRBV5-4,TRBJ2-7,15,NA,TGTGCCAGCAGCTTGGCCGGCGGGGGGCGGTACGAGCAGTACTTC,CASSLAGGGRYEQYF
NA,TRBV5-3,TRBJ1-1,15,NA,TGTGCCAGCAGCTTGGGCCTTAGGGGGGGCACTGAAGCTTTCTTT,CASSLGLRGGTEAFF
TRBD2,TRBV19,TRBJ2-3,14,few,TGTGCCAGTAGTAGGGCCGGGAGGGTAGATACGCAGTATTTT,CASSRAGRVDTQYF
NA,TRBV19,TRBJ2-7,14,NA,TGTGCCAGTAGTATGCGACAGGACTCCTACGAGCAGTACTTC,CASSMRQDSYEQYF
NA,TRBV7-2,TRBJ1-3,15,NA,TGTGCCAGCAGCACCGTAAGGACGTTGGGAAACACCATATATTTT,CASSTVRTLGNTIYF
TRBD1,TRBV20-1,TRBJ1-1,14,NA,TGCAGTGCTACGCCGGGACAGGGTGGGACTGAAGCTTTCTTT,CSATPGQGGTEAFF
TRBD1,TRBV6-1,TRBJ2-7,14,NA,TGTGCCAGCAGTGAAGCGGACAGGGGTTTCGAGCAGTACTTC,CASSEADRGFEQYF
NA,TRBV7-9,TRBJ2-2,11,few,TGTGCCAGCAGTGAAACCGGTGAGCTGTTTTTT,CASSETGELFF
TRBD2,TRBV9,TRBJ2-5,15,NA,TGTGCCAGCAGCGTAGAACTAGCGGGGGCAGAGACCCAGTACTTC,CASSVELAGAETQYF
TRBD1,TRBV5-1,TRBJ2-7,14,NA,TGCGCCAGCCAGGACAGGGGAGTTTCCTACGAGCAGTACTTC,CASQDRGVSYEQYF
TRBD1,TRBV6-1,TRBJ1-1,15,NA,TGTGCCAGCAACGACAGGGTTAATATGAACACTGAAGCTTTCTTT,CASNDRVNMNTEAFF
NA,TRBV5-1,TRBJ2-3,15,NA,TGCGCCAGCAGCTCGGGACTCCCTAGCACAGATACGCAGTATTTT,CASSSGLPSTDTQYF
TRBD1,TRBV12-3/TRBV12-4,TRBJ1-5,14,few,TGTGCCAGCAGTTGGACAGGGGTCAATCAGCCCCAGCATTTT,CASSWTGVNQPQHF